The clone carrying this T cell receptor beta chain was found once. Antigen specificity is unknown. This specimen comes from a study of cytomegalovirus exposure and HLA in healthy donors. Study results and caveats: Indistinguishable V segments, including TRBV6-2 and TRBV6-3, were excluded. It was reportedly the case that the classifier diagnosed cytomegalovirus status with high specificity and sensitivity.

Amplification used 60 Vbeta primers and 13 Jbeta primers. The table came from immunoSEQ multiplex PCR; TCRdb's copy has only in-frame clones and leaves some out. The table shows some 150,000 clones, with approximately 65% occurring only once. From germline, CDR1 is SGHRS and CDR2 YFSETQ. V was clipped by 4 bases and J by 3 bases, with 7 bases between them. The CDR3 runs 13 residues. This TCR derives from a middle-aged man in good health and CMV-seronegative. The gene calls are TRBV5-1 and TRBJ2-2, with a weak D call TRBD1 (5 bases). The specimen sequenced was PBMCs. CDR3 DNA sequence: TGCGCCAGCAGCAACAGGTACACCGGGGAGCTGTTTTTT. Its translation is CASSNRYTGELFF.